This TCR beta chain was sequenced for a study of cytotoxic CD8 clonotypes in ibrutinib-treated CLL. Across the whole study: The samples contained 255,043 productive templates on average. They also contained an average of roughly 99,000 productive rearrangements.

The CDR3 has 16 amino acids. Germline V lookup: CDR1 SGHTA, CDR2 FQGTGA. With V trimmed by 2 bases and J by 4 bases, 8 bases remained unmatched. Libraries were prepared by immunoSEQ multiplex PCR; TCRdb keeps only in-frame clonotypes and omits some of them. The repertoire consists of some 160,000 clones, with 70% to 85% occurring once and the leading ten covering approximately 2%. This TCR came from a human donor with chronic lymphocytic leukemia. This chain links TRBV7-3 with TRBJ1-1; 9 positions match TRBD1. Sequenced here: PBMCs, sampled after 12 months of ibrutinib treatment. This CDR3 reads CASSLYGTGFSTEAFF. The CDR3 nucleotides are TGTGCCAGCAGCTTATACGGGACAGGGTTTTCCACTGAAGCTTTCTTT.